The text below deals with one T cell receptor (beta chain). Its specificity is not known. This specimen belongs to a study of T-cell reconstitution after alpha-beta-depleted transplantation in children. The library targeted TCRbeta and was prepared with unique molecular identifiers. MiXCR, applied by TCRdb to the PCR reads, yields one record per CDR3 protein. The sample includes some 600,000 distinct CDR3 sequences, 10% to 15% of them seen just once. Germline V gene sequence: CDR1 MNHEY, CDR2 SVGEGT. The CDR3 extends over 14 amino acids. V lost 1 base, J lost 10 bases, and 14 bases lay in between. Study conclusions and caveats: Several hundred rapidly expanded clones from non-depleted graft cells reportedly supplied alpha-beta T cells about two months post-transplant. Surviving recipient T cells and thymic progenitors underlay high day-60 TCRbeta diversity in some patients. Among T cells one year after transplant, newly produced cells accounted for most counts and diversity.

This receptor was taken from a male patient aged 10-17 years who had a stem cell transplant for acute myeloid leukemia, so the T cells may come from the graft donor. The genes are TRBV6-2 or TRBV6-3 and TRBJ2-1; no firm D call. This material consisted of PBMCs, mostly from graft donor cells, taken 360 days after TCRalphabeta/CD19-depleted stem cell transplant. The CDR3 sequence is CASSYFAEGYEQFF. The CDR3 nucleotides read TGTGCCAGCAGTTACTTTGCGGAAGGGTACGAGCAGTTCTTC.